The T cell receptor (beta chain) described here comes from a study of blood T cells in healthy people across ages. A second roughly 6 to 11 cycle PCR used barcoded and J-beta primers. Each cDNA molecule was tagged by a template-switch adaptor with 12 random nucleotides. One entry per CDR3 protein results from TCRdb running MiXCR on the 5' RACE reads. The sample shows about 560,000 distinct CDR3 sequences, around 27% of them seen only once. The J segment lost 5 bases and the V segment lost 0 bases, leaving 5 bases of the junction unmatched. The CDR3 extends over 15 amino acids. Germline CDR1 reads SGDLS; CDR2 reads YYNGEE. Study results and caveats: Greater diversity and more naive CD4+ cells were seen in long-lived donors than in aged donors.

This clonotype occurred a few times. The antigen remains unidentified. The same data also contributed to another study, on T cells of mothers and their children. That paper adds: A slight, non-significant increase in overlap was found for related mother-child pairs relative to unrelated pairs.

Sequencing was carried out using blood. This chain links TRBV9 with TRBJ1-2, with TRBD1 matching over 9 bases. This receptor was taken from a boy aged 2-15 years in good health. The CDR3 region is CASSVATGQGYGYTF. The CDR3 DNA reads as TGTGCCAGCAGCGTAGCTACAGGACAGGGGTATGGCTACACCTTC.